This is a list of T cell receptor beta chains from one sample in a study of beta chain features in type 1 diabetes. Produced via immunoSEQ multiplex PCR; TCRdb's table is partial and in-frame only. The sample has 150,000 or so clones, roughly 63% seen once; the top ten hold roughly 0.092%. Sequencing used naive CD4+ T cells from blood. The receptors were sampled from a man younger than 40 with type 1 diabetes. CDR3s include the opening cysteine and the closing phenylalanine or tryptophan. Fields, in order: J gene, D gene, clone size, V gene, CDR3 DNA, CDR3 protein. A D gene is named only where the DNA matches it firmly. A row's size may be missing; if present it is once, few, many or a size class.

TRBJ2-3 NA NA TRBV7-8 TGTGCCAGCAGTCCCACCCGGCAGGGGAGAGATACGCAGTATTTT CASSPTRQGRDTQYF
TRBJ2-6 NA few TRBV29-1 TGCAGCGCAAGCTCTGGGGCCAACGTCCTGACTTTC CSASSGANVLTF
TRBJ2-7 NA NA TRBV10-3 TGTGCCATCGGGCAACAGGGATCGGACGAGCAGTACTTC CAIGQQGSDEQYF
TRBJ1-1 NA once TRBV2 TGTGCCAGCAGTTTGGGGGTCGTCACTGAAGCTTTCTTT CASSLGVVTEAFF
TRBJ1-5 NA NA TRBV30 TGTGCCTGGAGTGTACGGGGGGGCAATCAGCCCCAGCATTTT CAWSVRGGNQPQHF
TRBJ2-3 NA few TRBV4-1 TGCGCCAGCAGCCAAGGCGTTCCGGCAGATACGCAGTATTTT CASSQGVPADTQYF
TRBJ2-1 TRBD1 NA TRBV6-5 TGTGCCAGTCGGGACAGGGGGCGCGTTGAGCAGTTCTTC CASRDRGRVEQFF
TRBJ2-2 NA few TRBV29-1 TGCAGCGTCGTAAGGAGGGGAGGGACAGGTCTCACCGGGGAGCTGTTTTTT CSVVRRGGTGLTGELFF
TRBJ1-2 NA few TRBV30 TGTGCCCGCAGAGTGTTGGGGGTTGGCTACACCTTC CARRVLGVGYTF
TRBJ1-1 NA once TRBV5-1 TGCGCCAGCAATTCAGGAATGAACACTGAAGCTTTCTTT CASNSGMNTEAFF
TRBJ2-5 NA NA TRBV5-1 TGCGCCAGCAGCTTGGCCGTTGGGGGACAAGAGACCCAGTACTTC CASSLAVGGQETQYF
TRBJ1-6 NA few TRBV28 TGTGCCAGCAGTCAACATGGCTCACCCCTCCACTTT CASSQHGSPLHF
TRBJ2-1 TRBD1 few TRBV10-3 TGTGCCATCAGTGCCACCGACAGGGACAATGAGCAGTTCTTC CAISATDRDNEQFF
TRBJ1-4 TRBD1 NA TRBV7-9 TGTGCCAGCAGCTTAGAACAGGGGGCTAATGAAAAACTGTTTTTT CASSLEQGANEKLFF
TRBJ1-6 NA few TRBV6-5 TGTGCCAGCAGTTACGAGGATTCACCCCTCCACTTT CASSYEDSPLHF
TRBJ2-7 TRBD1 few TRBV7-9 TGTGCCAGCAGCCCCGGAATAGTCACAGGGGAAACCTACGAGCAGTACTTC CASSPGIVTGETYEQYF
TRBJ2-7 NA NA TRBV28 TGTGCCAGCAGCTGGGGTAGCGAGCAGTACTTC CASSWGSEQYF
TRBJ1-3 TRBD1 NA TRBV29-1 TGCAGCGTTGAGGAGACAGGGGCCCGAAACACCATATATTTT CSVEETGARNTIYF
TRBJ2-7 NA few TRBV16 TGTGCCAGCAGCAGGAGCTCCTACGAGCAGTACTTC CASSRSSYEQYF
TRBJ2-3 NA few TRBV10-3 TGTGCCATCAGTGGACAGGAGGCTAGCACAGATACGCAGTATTTT CAISGQEASTDTQYF
TRBJ1-5 NA NA TRBV7-9 TGTGCCAGCAGCTTATCATCCAATCAGCCCCAGCATTTT CASSLSSNQPQHF
TRBJ1-2 NA NA TRBV2 TGTGCCAGCAGTGAGAACAGGGATGCCTATGGCTACACCTTC CASSENRDAYGYTF
TRBJ2-5 NA NA TRBV18 TGTGCCAGCTCCCAATTCGACACCGGCGAAGAGACCCAGTACTTC CASSQFDTGEETQYF
TRBJ1-4 TRBD1 NA TRBV29-1 TGCAGCGTCGGACAGGGGAGGGATGAAAAACTGTTTTTT CSVGQGRDEKLFF
TRBJ2-5 TRBD1 NA TRBV9 TGTGCCAGCAGCGTAGATGGGACAGGGGGCGTAAAGACCCAGTACTTC CASSVDGTGGVKTQYF
TRBJ2-1 NA few TRBV21-1 TGTGCCAGCAACCCACGGTTCTTC CASNPRFF
TRBJ2-7 NA NA TRBV25-1 TGTGCCAGCAGCCCGAATCCCCCTCTACAGGGCTCCTACGAGCAGTACTTC CASSPNPPLQGSYEQYF
TRBJ2-7 TRBD1 NA TRBV29-1 TGCAGCGTTGAAGTAAGGCAGGGGGCCTACGAGCAGTACTTC CSVEVRQGAYEQYF
TRBJ1-1 TRBD1 NA TRBV29-1 TGCAGCGTTAAGGGGGCCACTGAAGCTTTCTTT CSVKGATEAFF
TRBJ2-5 TRBD1 NA TRBV25-1 TGTGCCAGCAGTGGAGACAGGGGTTTGGAGACCCAGTACTTC CASSGDRGLETQYF
TRBJ1-2 NA NA TRBV29-1 TGCAGCGTTGAAGATCAGACAGGAAGCTACACCTTC CSVEDQTGSYTF
TRBJ2-1 NA NA TRBV9 TGTGCCAGCAGCGTAGAGGATGAGCAGTTCTTC CASSVEDEQFF
TRBJ2-5 NA NA TRBV14 TGTGCCAGCAGCCAAGAGGGAGAGACCCAGTACTTC CASSQEGETQYF
TRBJ2-3 NA NA TRBV5-1 TGCGCCAGCAGCTTCCTGGGGGACACAGATACGCAGTATTTT CASSFLGDTDTQYF
TRBJ1-2 TRBD1 NA TRBV29-1 TGCAGCGTGACCGGGACAGGGTATGATGGCTACACCTTC CSVTGTGYDGYTF
TRBJ2-1 TRBD2 NA TRBV13 TGTGCCAGCAGCTCGACTAGCGGGGGAGGCAATGAGCAGTTCTTC CASSSTSGGGNEQFF
TRBJ2-3 NA NA TRBV9 TGTGCCAGCAGCGTGGCCAGCACTACAGATACGCAGTATTTT CASSVASTTDTQYF
TRBJ2-5 NA NA TRBV5-1 TGCGCCAGCACTCTGGACGGGGAGACCCAGTACTTC CASTLDGETQYF
TRBJ2-7 TRBD1 NA TRBV5-1 TGCGCCAGCAGCATGACAGGGAGCTCCTACGAGCAGTACTTC CASSMTGSSYEQYF
TRBJ2-1 NA few TRBV15 TGTGCCACCAGCAGGGAAATTACAGGGTACAATGAGCAGTTCTTC CATSREITGYNEQFF
TRBJ2-5 NA NA TRBV7-2 TGTGCCAGCAGCTTAGTGAGGAGGGTCCAAGAGACCCAGTACTTC CASSLVRRVQETQYF
TRBJ2-5 NA NA TRBV4-3 TGCGCCAGCAGCCACTCCCTGGCCGAAGAGACCCAGTACTTC CASSHSLAEETQYF
TRBJ2-2 NA NA TRBV28 TGTGCCAGCGGCTTAAGTATCGGGGAGCTGTTTTTT CASGLSIGELFF
TRBJ2-1 NA NA TRBV2 TGTGCCAGCAGGACTGAAGTTGGGGTCTACAATGAGCAGTTCTTC CASRTEVGVYNEQFF
TRBJ2-7 TRBD1 NA TRBV29-1 TGCAGCGTAGCGACCGGGACAGGGCTCGAGCAGTACTTC CSVATGTGLEQYF
TRBJ2-3 TRBD2 once TRBV4-1 TGCGCCAGCAGCGCCCAAGCGGGGGATAGCACAGATACGCAGTATTTT CASSAQAGDSTDTQYF
TRBJ2-1 NA NA TRBV7-2 TGTGCCAGCAGCCTCGGACAGAACAATGAGCAGTTCTTC CASSLGQNNEQFF
TRBJ1-6 NA NA TRBV6-5 TGTGCCAGCAGTTACTCGACAGGCTGGGATTCACCCCTCCACTTT CASSYSTGWDSPLHF
TRBJ2-6 NA NA TRBV11-2 TGTGCCAGCAGCTTGATCTCTGGGGCCAACGTCCTGACTTTC CASSLISGANVLTF
TRBJ2-3 NA NA TRBV4-3 TGCGCCAGCAGCCAAGATCTAGGGCTCACAGATACGCAGTATTTT CASSQDLGLTDTQYF
TRBJ2-7 TRBD1 NA TRBV20-1 TGCAGTGCTAGCAGGGGGTACGAGCAGTACTTC CSASRGYEQYF
TRBJ2-5 NA few TRBV15 TGTGCCACCAGCAGGAGGTACCAAGAGACCCAGTACTTC CATSRRYQETQYF
TRBJ2-7 TRBD1 NA TRBV18 TGTGCCAGCTCACAAGCGGGGACAGGGTGGGAGCAGTACTTC CASSQAGTGWEQYF
TRBJ2-7 NA NA TRBV4-3 TGCGCCAGCAGCCGAGGGGAGGGGGCGGAGCAGTACTTC CASSRGEGAEQYF
TRBJ1-5 NA NA TRBV15 TGTGCCAATCTATGGGCCCAGCATTTT CANLWAQHF